This entry concerns a single TCR beta chain. Its cognate antigen is unknown. The data stem from a study of cytomegalovirus exposure and HLA in healthy donors. At the time of sampling, donors were nominally healthy, though unrecorded immune exposures were likely. Study conclusions and caveats: Researchers reported from a later analysis that most CMV-associated TCR beta chains appeared HLA-restricted. 164 TCR beta chains were listed as cytomegalovirus-associated. Later on, a genetic analysis was performed. It linked a missense variant in DCLRE1C with V- and J-gene trimming of TCR beta.

The V gene's germline CDR1 is SGHRS and CDR2 YFSETQ. The CDR3 is 14 amino acids. The ends were cut back, 3 bases at V and 2 bases at J, with 11 bases in the middle. Use of 60 Vbeta and 13 Jbeta primers characterized the PCR. Generated by immunoSEQ multiplex PCR, the TCRdb table keeps only in-frame clones and is missing some. The profile shows under 150,000 clones, roughly two thirds of them singletons. The specimen sequenced was PBMCs. The V call is TRBV5-1, the J call TRBJ2-5; D might be TRBD2 (6 bases). This receptor was taken from a man younger than 30 in good health and CMV-seropositive. CDR3: CASSWDGRQETQYF. The CDR3 bases are TGCGCCAGCAGCTGGGACGGGAGACAAGAGACCCAGTACTTC.